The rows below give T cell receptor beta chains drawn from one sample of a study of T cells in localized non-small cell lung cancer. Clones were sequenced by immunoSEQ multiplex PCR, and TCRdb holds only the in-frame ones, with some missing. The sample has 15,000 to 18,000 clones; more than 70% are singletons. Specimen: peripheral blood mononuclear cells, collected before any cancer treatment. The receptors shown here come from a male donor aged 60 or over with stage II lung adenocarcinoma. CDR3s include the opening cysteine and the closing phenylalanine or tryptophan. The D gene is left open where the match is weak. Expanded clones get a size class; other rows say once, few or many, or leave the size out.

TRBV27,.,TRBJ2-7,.,CASSPRLLSQGEQYF,TGTGCCAGCAGTCCCCGACTCCTCTCCCAAGGGGAGCAGTACTTC
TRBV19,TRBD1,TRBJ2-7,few,CASSNPGQGGFEQYF,TGTGCCAGTAGTAACCCGGGACAGGGAGGGTTCGAGCAGTACTTC
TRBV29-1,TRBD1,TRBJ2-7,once,CSVGDRPYEQYF,TGCAGCGTCGGGGACAGACCATACGAGCAGTACTTC
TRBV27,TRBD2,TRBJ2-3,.,CASRSMRNGGVPGGDTQYF,TGTGCCAGCAGATCGATGCGAAATGGGGGAGTTCCGGGAGGAGATACGCAGTATTTT
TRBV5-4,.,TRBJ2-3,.,CASSPGGVGTDTQYF,TGTGCCAGCAGCCCGGGGGGCGTTGGCACAGATACGCAGTATTTT
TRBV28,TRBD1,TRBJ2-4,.,CASSSGGAANIQYF,TGTGCCAGCAGTTCAGGGGGCGCGGCGAACATTCAGTACTTC
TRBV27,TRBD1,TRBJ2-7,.,CATAKGTARLYEQYF,TGTGCCACCGCCAAAGGGACAGCGAGACTCTACGAGCAGTACTTC
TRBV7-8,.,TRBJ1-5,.,CASSHVRHNSNQPQHF,TGTGCCAGCAGTCACGTCCGACATAATAGCAATCAGCCCCAGCATTTT
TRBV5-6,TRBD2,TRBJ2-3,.,CASSWGPKVLAGFTDTQYF,TGTGCCAGCAGCTGGGGCCCCAAGGTGTTAGCGGGATTCACAGATACGCAGTATTTT
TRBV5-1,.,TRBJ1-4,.,CASSKGSGVREKLFF,TGCGCCAGCAGCAAAGGAAGCGGGGTGAGGGAAAAACTGTTTTTT
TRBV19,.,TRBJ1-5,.,CASSMLDQPQHF,TGTGCCAGTAGTATGCTGGATCAGCCCCAGCATTTT
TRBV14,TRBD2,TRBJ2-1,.,CASSQAWTSGSKEQFF,TGTGCCAGCAGCCAAGCTTGGACTAGCGGAAGCAAGGAGCAGTTCTTC
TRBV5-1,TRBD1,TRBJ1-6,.,CASSIGQEYSPLHF,TGCGCCAGCAGCATTGGACAGGAGTATTCACCCCTCCACTTT
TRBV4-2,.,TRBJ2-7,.,CASSSTDIRSYEQYF,TGTGCCAGCAGCTCCACGGACATAAGATCCTACGAGCAGTACTTC
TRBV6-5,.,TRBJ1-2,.,CASSYSLGGGYTF,TGTGCCAGCAGTTACTCTCTCGGGGGCGGCTACACCTTC
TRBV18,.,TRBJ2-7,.,CASSSLSGERYF,TGTGCCAGCTCATCGCTGTCAGGCGAGCGGTACTTC
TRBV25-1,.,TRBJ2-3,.,CASSARDGITDTQYF,TGTGCCAGCAGTGCCAGGGACGGAATCACAGATACGCAGTATTTT
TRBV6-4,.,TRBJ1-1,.,CASRILASGTEAFF,TGTGCCAGCAGGATACTCGCGAGCGGCACTGAAGCTTTCTTT
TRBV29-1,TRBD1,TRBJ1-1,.,CSVLGTGWNTEAFF,TGCAGCGTGCTCGGGACAGGGTGGAACACTGAAGCTTTCTTT
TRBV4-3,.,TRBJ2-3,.,CASSQEGGIPTDTQYF,TGCGCCAGCAGCCAAGAAGGTGGGATTCCCACAGATACGCAGTATTTT
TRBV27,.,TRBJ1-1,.,CASSLRGSTEAFF,TGTGCCAGCAGTTTACGAGGGTCGACTGAAGCTTTCTTT
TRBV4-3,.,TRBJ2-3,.,CASSQDSYGTSTDTQYF,TGCGCCAGCAGCCAAGATTCGTACGGGACCTCTACAGATACGCAGTATTTT
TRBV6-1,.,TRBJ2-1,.,CASKWEPTGVNEQFF,TGTGCCAGCAAGTGGGAACCGACGGGGGTAAATGAGCAGTTCTTC
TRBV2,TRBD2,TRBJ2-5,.,CASSEASLGGETQYF,TGTGCCAGCAGTGAAGCATCATTGGGGGGGGAGACCCAGTACTTC
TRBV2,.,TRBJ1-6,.,CASFARGSPLHF,TGTGCCAGCTTTGCCAGGGGCTCACCCCTCCACTTT
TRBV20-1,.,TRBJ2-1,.,CSVRDLNEQFF,TGCAGTGTGCGGGATCTGAATGAGCAGTTCTTC
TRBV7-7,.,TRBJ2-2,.,CASSLGAGIGELFF,TGTGCTAGCAGCCTCGGGGCCGGAATTGGGGAGCTGTTTTTT
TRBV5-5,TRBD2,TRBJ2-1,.,CASSPAGSNEQFF,TGTGCCAGCAGCCCAGCGGGATCCAATGAGCAGTTCTTC
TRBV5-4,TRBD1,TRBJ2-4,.,CASSLEGDRQGTDF,TGTGCCAGCAGCTTGGAGGGGGACCGACAGGGAACGGACTTC